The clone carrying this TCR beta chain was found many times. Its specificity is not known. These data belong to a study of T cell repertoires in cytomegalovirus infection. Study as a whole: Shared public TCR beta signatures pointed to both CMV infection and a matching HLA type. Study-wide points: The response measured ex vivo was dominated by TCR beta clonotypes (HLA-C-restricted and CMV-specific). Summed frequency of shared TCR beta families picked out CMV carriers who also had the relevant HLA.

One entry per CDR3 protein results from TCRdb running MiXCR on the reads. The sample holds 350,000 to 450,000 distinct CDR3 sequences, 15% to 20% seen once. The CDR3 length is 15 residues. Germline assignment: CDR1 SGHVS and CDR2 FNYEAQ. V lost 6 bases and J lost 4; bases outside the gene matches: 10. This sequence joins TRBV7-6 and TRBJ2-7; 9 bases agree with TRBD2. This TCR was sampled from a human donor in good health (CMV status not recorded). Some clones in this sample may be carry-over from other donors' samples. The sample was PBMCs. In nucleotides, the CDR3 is TGTGCCAGCAGTCTCTCCTCTAGCGGGAAGTACGAGCAGTACTTC. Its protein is CASSLSSSGKYEQYF. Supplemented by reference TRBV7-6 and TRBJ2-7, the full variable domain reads GAGVSQSPRYKVTKRGQDVALRCDPISGHVSLYWYRQALGQGPEFLTYFNYEAQQDKSGLPNDRFSAERPEGSISTLTIQRTEQRDSAMYRCASSLSSSGKYEQYFGPGTRLTVT.